These 12 T cell receptor beta chains originate from one sample sequenced in a study of cytomegalovirus exposure and HLA in healthy donors. Produced via immunoSEQ multiplex PCR; TCRdb's table is partial and in-frame only. The table includes about 160,000 clones, around 92% detected once. Sequenced input: PBMCs. The receptors stem from a man between 18 and 29 years old in good health and CMV-seropositive.

The chain couples TRBV2 to TRBJ2-7; 12 nucleotides match TRBD2. The junction had 8 bases not matched to a gene; V was cut back by 7 bases and J by 7 bases. The CDR3 is 14 amino acids. The germline CDR1 and CDR2 sequences are SNHLY and FYNNEI. The chain's CDR3 is CASTPSGRAGEQYF. Here the CDR3 DNA reads TGTGCCAGCACTCCTAGCGGGAGGGCAGGGGAGCAGTACTTC.

The chain carries TRBV12-2 and TRBJ2-7; the table gives TRBD1 as D, unverified against the DNA. TRBV12-2 is listed as a pseudogene. The CDR3 spans 16 residues. The CDR3 nucleotides are TGTGCAAGTCGCTGTCGGGACAAAGACAATCTCAACGAGCAGTACTTC. Residues: CASRCRDKDNLNEQYF.

The chain uses TRBV5-5 and TRBJ1-1; D perhaps matches TRBD1 (6 bases). V lost 4 bases and J 6 bases, leaving 13 bases between the germline ends. The germline gives CDR1 SGHKS, CDR2 YYEKEE (reference sequence). The CDR3 has 13 residues. CDR3 coding DNA: TGTGCCAGCAGCCACGGACAGATTCCTGAAGCTTTCTTT. It specifies CASSHGQIPEAFF.

The chain joins TRBV7-3 to TRBJ1-2, with TRBD1 identical over 8 bases. Germline CDR1 is SGHTA and CDR2 is FQGTGA. The CDR3 runs to 16 residues. Trimming at V came to 0 bases and at J to 7 bases, leaving 10 bases not matched to a gene. CDR3 sequence (DNA): TGTGCCAGCAGCTTAACGGGGAGCAGGGGGCTCGTTGGCTACACCTTC. It yields the protein CASSLTGSRGLVGYTF.

This clone was seen only a few times. The chain recombines TRBV2 with TRBJ2-7; 7 positions match TRBD1. With 7 bases clipped from V and 2 bases from J, the junction kept 2 bases outside the gene matches. CDR1 and CDR2 (germline): SNHLY, FYNNEI. This CDR3 comprises 12 residues. CDR3 residues: CASTGQAYEQYF. CDR3 sequence (DNA): TGTGCCAGCACAGGACAGGCCTACGAGCAGTACTTC. Drawing the rest from reference TRBV2 and TRBJ2-7, the complete variable domain is EPEVTQTPSHQVTQMGQEVILRCVPISNHLYFYWYRQILGQKVEFLVSFYNNEISEKSEIFDDQFSVERPDGSNFTLKIRSTKLEDSAMYFCASTGQAYEQYFGPGTRLTVT.

V is TRBV5-1 and J is TRBJ2-2; D ambiguous. Germline lookup yields CDR1 SGHRS and CDR2 YFSETQ. V was shortened by 0 bases and J by 1 base, with 7 bases between the two germline ends. The CDR3 totals 15 residues. Here the CDR3 DNA reads TGCGCCAGCAGCTTGGCCCGTAGGAACACCGGGGAGCTGTTTTTT. Translating it yields CASSLARRNTGELFF.

This chain joins TRBV2 and TRBJ2-1; a possible D gene is TRBD2 (5 bases). The CDR3 is 15 residues long. In germline, CDR1 is SNHLY, CDR2 FYNNEI. V was pared by 5 bases and J by 0 bases, with 11 bases between. DNA of the CDR3: TGTGCCAGCAGTACCCTAGCCAGCTCCTACAATGAGCAGTTCTTC. Residues: CASSTLASSYNEQFF.

In its sample, this clone was seen once. The gene calls are TRBV2 and TRBJ2-3, with 13 bases aligning to TRBD2. This CDR3 comprises 16 residues. With V trimmed by 1 base and J by 6 bases, 4 bases remained unmatched. CDR1 is SNHLY, CDR2 FYNNEI, per germline. The CDR3 loop reads CASSEGGGLAGDTQYF. CDR3 nucleotide sequence: TGTGCCAGCAGTGAAGGGGGGGGACTAGCGGGGGATACGCAGTATTTT.

The rearrangement uses TRBV2 and TRBJ1-2; 7 nucleotides line up with TRBD1. In germline, CDR1 is SNHLY, CDR2 FYNNEI. The CDR3 is 15 residues long. V lost 5 bases, J lost 5 bases, and 11 bases stayed unmatched. The CDR3 bases are TGTGCCAGCAGTAATGAGGGGGCATTGGGGTATGGCTACACCTTC. It translates to CASSNEGALGYGYTF.

The J gene is TRBJ1-2, the V gene TRBV9, with 7 bases aligning to TRBD1. The CDR3 consists of 14 residues. In germline, CDR1 is SGDLS, CDR2 YYNGEE. The junction had 8 bases not matched to a gene; V was cut back by 3 bases and J by 6 bases. CDR3 nucleotides: TGTGCCAGCAGCGCACTACAGGGGAAGGATGGCTACACCTTC. This encodes CASSALQGKDGYTF.

The rearrangement links TRBV6-1 to TRBJ2-3, with a weak D call TRBD2 (6 bases). Germline V gives CDR1 MNHNS, CDR2 SASEGT. CDR3 size: 13 residues. The V end was cut by 7 bases, the J end by 2 bases, with 10 bases between. The CDR3 loop reads CASMGTLTDTQYF. CDR3 sequence (DNA): TGTGCCAGCATGGGGACTCTCACAGATACGCAGTATTTT.

This clone was detected only once. The chain has TRBV13 and TRBJ1-2, with 8 bases aligning to TRBD1. Germline CDR1 and CDR2: PRHDT and FYEKMQ (reference sequence). With 5 bases clipped from V and 0 bases from J, the junction kept 8 bases outside the gene matches. This CDR3 has 16 amino acids. DNA of the CDR3: TGTGCCAGCAGCCCTCAGGGACAGGCCTCTAACTATGGCTACACCTTC. This translates into CASSPQGQASNYGYTF.